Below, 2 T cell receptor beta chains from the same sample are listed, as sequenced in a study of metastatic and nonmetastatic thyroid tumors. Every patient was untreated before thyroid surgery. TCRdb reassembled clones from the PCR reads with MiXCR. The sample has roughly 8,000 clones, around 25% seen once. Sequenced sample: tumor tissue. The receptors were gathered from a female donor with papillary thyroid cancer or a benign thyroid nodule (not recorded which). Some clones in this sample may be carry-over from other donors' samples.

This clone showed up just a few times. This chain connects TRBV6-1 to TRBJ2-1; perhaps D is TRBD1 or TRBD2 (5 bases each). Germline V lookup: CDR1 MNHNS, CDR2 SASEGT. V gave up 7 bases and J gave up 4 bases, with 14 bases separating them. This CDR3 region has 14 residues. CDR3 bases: TGTGCCAGCACTCCCCACGGGGCATACAATGAGCAGTTCTTC. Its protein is CASTPHGAYNEQFF.

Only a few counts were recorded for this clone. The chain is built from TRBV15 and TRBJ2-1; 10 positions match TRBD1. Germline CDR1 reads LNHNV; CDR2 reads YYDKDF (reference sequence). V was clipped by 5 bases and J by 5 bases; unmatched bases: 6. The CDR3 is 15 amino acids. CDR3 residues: CATSAGTGANNEQFF. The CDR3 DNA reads TGTGCCACCAGCGCCGGGACAGGGGCCAACAATGAGCAGTTCTTC.